These 4 T cell receptor beta chains share one sample of origin, sequenced in a study of cytomegalovirus exposure and HLA in healthy donors. The PCR made use of 60 Vbeta and 13 Jbeta primers. Sequenced by immunoSEQ multiplex PCR; TCRdb stores in-frame clones only, minus some. The sample contains around 170,000 clones, roughly 80% of which appear only once. The sample was PBMCs. The source of these receptors is a woman between 50 and 59 years old in good health and CMV-seropositive.

This clone was found a few times. This chain uses TRBV6-5 with TRBJ1-2; D uncertain. Trimming pared 0 bases from V and 6 bases from J, leaving 14 bases between. There are 15 residues in the CDR3. Germline CDR1 MNHEY, CDR2 SVGAGI. The CDR3 spells CASSYSTVQSDGYTF. DNA for the CDR3: TGTGCCAGCAGTTACTCGACTGTGCAAAGTGATGGCTACACCTTC.

The gene calls are TRBV18 and TRBJ1-4, with D possibly TRBD1 on 5 matching bases. V was shortened by 8 bases and J by 8 bases, with 12 bases between the two germline ends. The CDR3 length is 12 residues. CDR1 KGHSH and CDR2 LQKENI come from the germline V gene. CDR3 sequence: CASAREGEKLFF. CDR3 nucleotides: TGTGCCAGCGCCCGGGAGGGGGAAAAACTGTTTTTT.

The J gene is TRBJ1-5, the V gene TRBV7-9; 8 bases match TRBD1. The CDR3 contains 14 residues. Germline-derived CDR1 and CDR2 are SEHNR and FQNEAQ (reference sequence). Unmatched junction bases numbered 2, after V lost 0 bases and J lost 7 bases. CDR3 DNA: TGTGCCAGCAGCTTAGCAGACAGGGGCCAGCCCCAGCATTTT. Translating gives CASSLADRGQPQHF.

V usage is TRBV6-5 and J usage is TRBJ1-5; tentative D call: TRBD1 (5 bases). The CDR3 has 14 amino acids. The germline V gene encodes CDR1 MNHEY and CDR2 SVGAGI. The ends were cut back, 6 bases at V and 7 bases at J, with 16 bases in the middle. DNA for the CDR3: TGTGCCAGCAGCCCCGTAGGTCCAGGGCAGCCCCAGCATTTT. Translated: CASSPVGPGQPQHF.